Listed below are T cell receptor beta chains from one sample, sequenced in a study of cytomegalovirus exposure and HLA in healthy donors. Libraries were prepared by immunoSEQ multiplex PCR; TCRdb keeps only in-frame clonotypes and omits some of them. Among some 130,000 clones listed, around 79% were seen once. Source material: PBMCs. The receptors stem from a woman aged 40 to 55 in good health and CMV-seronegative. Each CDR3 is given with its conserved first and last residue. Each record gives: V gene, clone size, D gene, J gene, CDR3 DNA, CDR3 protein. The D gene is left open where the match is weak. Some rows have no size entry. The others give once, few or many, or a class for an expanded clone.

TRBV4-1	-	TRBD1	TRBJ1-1	TGCGCCAGCAGCCAATCCGCAGACAGGGTGAACACTGAAGCTTTCTTT	CASSQSADRVNTEAFF
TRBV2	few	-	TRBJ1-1	TGTGCCAGCAGTGAACCGGTACCGAACACTGAAGCTTTCTTT	CASSEPVPNTEAFF
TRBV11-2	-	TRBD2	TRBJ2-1	TGTGCCAGCAGCTTAAACGGGGGAGGCGGGGGGGCAGGTAATGAGCAGTTCTTC	CASSLNGGGGGAGNEQFF
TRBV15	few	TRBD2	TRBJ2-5	TGTGCCACCAGCAGAGATGCGGGGGGAATTGAGACCCAGTACTTC	CATSRDAGGIETQYF
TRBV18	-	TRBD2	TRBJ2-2	TGTGCCAGCTCACCACGCCTAGCGGGGGACACCGGGGAGCTGTTTTTT	CASSPRLAGDTGELFF
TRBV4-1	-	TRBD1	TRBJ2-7	TGCGCCAGCAGCCAACCGGGACAGCGGATCTACGAGCAGTACTTC	CASSQPGQRIYEQYF
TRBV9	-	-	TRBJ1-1	TGTGCCAGCAGCGTACGGTCGGACACTGAAGCTTTCTTT	CASSVRSDTEAFF
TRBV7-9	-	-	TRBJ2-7	TGTGCCAGCAGCTTAAGCGGTGTTGGCAGGCTATCCTACGAGCAGTACTTC	CASSLSGVGRLSYEQYF
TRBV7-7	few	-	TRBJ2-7	TGTGCCAGCAGCTTGTCGGTAGGGGACTACGAGCAGTACTTC	CASSLSVGDYEQYF
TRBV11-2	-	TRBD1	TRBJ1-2	TGTGCCAGCAGTTACTCCCTACAGGGGTACTATGGCTACACCTTC	CASSYSLQGYYGYTF
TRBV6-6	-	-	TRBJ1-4	TGTGCCAGCAGTTACTCGCTTTGGATAGAGGTTGAAAAACTGTTTTTT	CASSYSLWIEVEKLFF
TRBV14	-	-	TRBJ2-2	TGTGCCAGCAGCCAAGGAGGGTTCGGCACCGGGGAGCTGTTTTTT	CASSQGGFGTGELFF
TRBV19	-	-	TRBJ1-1	TGTGCCAGTAGTATTGGGCACACGAACACTGAAGCTTTCTTT	CASSIGHTNTEAFF
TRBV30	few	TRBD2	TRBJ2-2	TGTGCCTGGAGTGTACGCAGGGGCCGACTAGCGGGGGGGCGGTACACCGGGGAGCTGTTTTTT	CAWSVRRGRLAGGRYTGELFF
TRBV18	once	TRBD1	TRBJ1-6	TGTGCCAGCTCACCACAAGACAGGGATAATTCACCCCTCCACTTT	CASSPQDRDNSPLHF
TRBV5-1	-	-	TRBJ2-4	TGCGCCAGCAGCCCACAATTCCTGGCCAAAAACATTCAGTACTTC	CASSPQFLAKNIQYF